This T cell receptor beta chain was observed in a study of blood T cell repertoires in COVID-19. Study information: PBMCs, B-cell-depleted T cells, or T cells were the source of the cDNA or gDNA that made up the material.

Per the original methods: Amplification of reference gene primers was used by the study to estimate nucleated cell counts. The protocol was immunoSEQ multiplex PCR, while the TCRdb copy is restricted to in-frame clones and leaves out a portion. The V and J calls and the clone size are those of that table, but D and trimming were determined from the DNA. The sample yields about 200,000 clones, 85% to 90% seen once. Recruited during active infection, patients (from Seattle) were subsequently followed longitudinally. Germline assignment: CDR1 LGHDT and CDR2 YNNKEL (reference sequence). V lost 0 bases and J lost 9, with 9 bases in between. The CDR3 is 14 residues long.

What was sequenced was peripheral blood. The genes are TRBV3-1 (or the pseudogene TRBV3-2) and TRBJ1-6, with TRBD1 as a possible D gene (6 bases). The TCR originated in a woman aged 45 to 65 with COVID-19, enrolled during active disease. Here the CDR3 reads CASSQEQGRSPLHF. The CDR3 nucleotides are TGTGCCAGCAGCCAAGAACAGGGTCGTTCACCCCTCCACTTT.